The subject of this entry is one TCR beta chain. Its antigen is still unknown. The data belong to a study of T cell responses to AZD1222 COVID-19 vaccine. The wider study: Recipients boosted at about 4 weeks or about 12 weeks are pooled. Findings of the study overall: Close to half of all spike-specific TCRs reportedly target regions of the variants that are unmutated. Mostly white British, mostly female donors; authors suggested clonal diversity may be underestimated. Two doses of AZD1222 preceded a rise in Spike-specific TCR breadth and depth.

Germline V lookup: CDR1 MRHNA, CDR2 SNTAGT. Trimming removed 0 bases at V and 5 bases at J, with 16 bases between. The CDR3 spans 17 residues. Assay used: immunoSEQ multiplex PCR; TCRdb lists only in-frame clones, some missing. This sample yields some 120,000 clones, of which 80% to 95% are seen a single time; about 3.1% belongs to the top ten. The V and J genes are TRBV6-4 and TRBJ2-2; unclear D gene. The TCR was taken from an adult in good health. The sequencing used peripheral blood, collected on day 0 of AZD1222 vaccination. The CDR3 bases are TGTGCCAGCAGTGACTCGGGAAGGTTCCTTGGGACCGGGGAGCTGTTTTTT. Encoded protein: CASSDSGRFLGTGELFF.